The clone carrying this T cell receptor (beta chain) was seen more than once but under ten times. Its specificity is unknown. The PCR made use of 60 Vbeta and 13 Jbeta primers. Repertoires were generated with immunoSEQ multiplex PCR, while TCRdb's copy carries only in-frame clones and drops some. The table lists fewer than 100,000 clones, roughly 78% of them singletons. The CDR3 runs to 18 residues. The germline CDR1 and CDR2 sequences are SGHNT and YYREEE (reference sequence). The ends lost 0 bases at V and 5 bases at J; junction bases unmatched: 7. These data belong to a study of cytomegalovirus exposure and HLA in healthy donors. Findings and limits, study-wide: According to a later analysis, donors in an Asian-associated ancestry cluster reportedly had fewer N-insertions than the roughly 670-donor mean. 87-base-pair reads could not separate some V segments, including TRBV6-2 and TRBV6-3.

The sequence was collected from a male donor in good health and CMV-seropositive. V and J are TRBV5-4 and TRBJ2-1, with 14 nucleotides matching TRBD2. The sequenced sample consisted of PBMCs. The CDR3 coding sequence is TGTGCCAGCAGCTTGGGGGGACTAGCGGGAGTGTGGGACAATGAGCAGTTCTTC. Translation gives CASSLGGLAGVWDNEQFF.